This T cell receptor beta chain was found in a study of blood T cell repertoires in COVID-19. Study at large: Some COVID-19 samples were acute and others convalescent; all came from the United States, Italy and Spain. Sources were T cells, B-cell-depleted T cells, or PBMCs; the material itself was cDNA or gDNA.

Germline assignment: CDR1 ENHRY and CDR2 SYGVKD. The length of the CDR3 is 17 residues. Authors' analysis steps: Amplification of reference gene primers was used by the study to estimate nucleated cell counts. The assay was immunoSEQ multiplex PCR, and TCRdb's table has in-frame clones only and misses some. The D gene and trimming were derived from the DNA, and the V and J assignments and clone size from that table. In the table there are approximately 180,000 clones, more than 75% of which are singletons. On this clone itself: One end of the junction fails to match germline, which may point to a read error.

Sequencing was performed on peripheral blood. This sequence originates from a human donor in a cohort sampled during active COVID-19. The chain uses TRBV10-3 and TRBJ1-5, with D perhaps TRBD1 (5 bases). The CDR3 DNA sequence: TGTACCATCAGTGACAGTTTAGGAGCAGCTAGCAATCAGCCCCAGCATTTT. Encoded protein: CTISDSLGAASNQPQHF.